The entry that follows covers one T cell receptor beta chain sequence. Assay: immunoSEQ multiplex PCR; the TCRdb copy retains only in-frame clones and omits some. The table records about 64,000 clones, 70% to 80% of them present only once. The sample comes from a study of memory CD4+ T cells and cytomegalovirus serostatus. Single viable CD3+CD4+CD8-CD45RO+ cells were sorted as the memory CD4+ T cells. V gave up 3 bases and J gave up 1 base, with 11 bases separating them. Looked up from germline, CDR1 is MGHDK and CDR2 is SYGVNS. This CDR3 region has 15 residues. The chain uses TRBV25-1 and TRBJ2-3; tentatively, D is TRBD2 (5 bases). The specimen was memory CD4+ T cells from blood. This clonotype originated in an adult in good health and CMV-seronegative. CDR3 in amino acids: CASSDEPEGTDTQYF. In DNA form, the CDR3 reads TGTGCCAGCAGTGACGAGCCGGAGGGCACAGATACGCAGTATTTT.